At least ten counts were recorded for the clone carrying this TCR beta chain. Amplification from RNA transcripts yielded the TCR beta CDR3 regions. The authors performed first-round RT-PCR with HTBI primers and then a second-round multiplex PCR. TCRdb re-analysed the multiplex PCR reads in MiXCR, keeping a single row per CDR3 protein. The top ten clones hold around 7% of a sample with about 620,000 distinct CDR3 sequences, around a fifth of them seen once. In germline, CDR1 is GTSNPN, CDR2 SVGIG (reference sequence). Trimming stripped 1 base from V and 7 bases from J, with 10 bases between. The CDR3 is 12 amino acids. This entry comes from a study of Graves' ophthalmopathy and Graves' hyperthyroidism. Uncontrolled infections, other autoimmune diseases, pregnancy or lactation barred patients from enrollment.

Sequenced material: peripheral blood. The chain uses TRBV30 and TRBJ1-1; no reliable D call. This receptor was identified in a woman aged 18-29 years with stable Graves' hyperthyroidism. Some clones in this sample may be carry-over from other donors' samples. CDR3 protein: CAWSGSPVEAFF. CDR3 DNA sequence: TGTGCCTGGAGTGGTAGCCCGGTTGAAGCTTTCTTT.